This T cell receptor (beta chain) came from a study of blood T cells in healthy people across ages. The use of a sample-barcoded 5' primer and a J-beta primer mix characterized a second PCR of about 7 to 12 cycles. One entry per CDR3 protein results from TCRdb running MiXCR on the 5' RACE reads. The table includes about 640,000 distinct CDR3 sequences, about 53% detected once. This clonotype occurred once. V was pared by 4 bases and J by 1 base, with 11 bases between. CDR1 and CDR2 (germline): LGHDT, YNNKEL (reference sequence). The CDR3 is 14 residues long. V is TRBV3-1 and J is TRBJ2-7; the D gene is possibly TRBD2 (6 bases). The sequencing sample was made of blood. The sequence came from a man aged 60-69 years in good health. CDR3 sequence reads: CASSLRDWSYEQYF. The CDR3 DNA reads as TGTGCCAGCAGCCTCCGGGACTGGTCCTACGAGCAGTACTTC.